Each of the 8 T cell receptor beta chains below was sequenced from the same sample in a study of blood T cell repertoires in COVID-19. Produced via immunoSEQ multiplex PCR; TCRdb's table is partial and in-frame only. The table lists 200,000 to 250,000 clones, approximately 84% of them singletons, with 7.6% in the top ten. Source material: peripheral blood. The receptors derive from a woman aged 50 to 60 with active or convalescent COVID-19.

The rearrangement links TRBV3-1 (or the pseudogene TRBV3-2) to TRBJ2-2, with TRBD1 matching over 9 bases. The CDR3 runs 14 residues. Unmatched junction bases numbered 5, after V lost 5 bases and J lost 7 bases. Germline loops: CDR1 LGHDT, CDR2 YNNKEL (reference sequence). CDR3 sequence: CASSYRGRNGELFF. The CDR3 nucleotides read TGTGCCAGCAGCTACAGGGGGCGGAACGGGGAGCTGTTTTTT.

This rearrangement joins TRBV7-2 to TRBJ2-7; 8 bases match TRBD2. Trimming removed 3 bases from V and 1 base from J; junction bases left unmatched: 17. Germline V CDR1 and CDR2: SGHTA, FQGNSA. The CDR3 consists of 19 residues. The CDR3 spells CASSFGLGAPGGRSYEQYF. The CDR3 DNA sequence: TGTGCCAGCAGCTTTGGATTGGGGGCCCCGGGCGGGAGGTCCTACGAGCAGTACTTC.

CDR3 DNA: TGTGCCAGCTCACCACCGTCGGGGGTCGGGTTCTTC. It yields the protein CASSPPSGVGFF. V is TRBV18 and J is TRBJ2-1; D may be TRBD2 (6 bases). The CDR3 extends over 12 amino acids. V lost 0 bases to trimming and J lost 15 bases, with 12 bases between them. Germline V gene sequence: CDR1 KGHSH, CDR2 LQKENI.

This clone was seen only once. This sequence joins TRBV6-1 and TRBJ2-1; tentative D call: TRBD2 (7 bases). V lost 2 bases to trimming and J lost 9 bases, with 17 bases between them. Germline V lookup: CDR1 MNHNS, CDR2 SASEGT. This CDR3 region has 15 residues. The CDR3 region has the DNA TGTGCCAGCAGTGAAAGGGGGGGAGGGCCGAGTGAGCAGTTCTTC. Translating it yields CASSERGGGPSEQFF.

The chain links TRBV5-1 to TRBJ2-7; 9 nucleotides line up with TRBD1. The CDR3 covers 15 residues. The germline V gene has CDR1 SGHRS and CDR2 YFSETQ. Losses at the gene ends were 1 base for V and 2 bases for J; bases not matched to a gene: 4. CDR3 sequence: CASSLRDRATYEQYV. The CDR3 DNA follows: TGCGCCAGCAGCTTGCGGGACAGGGCTACCTACGAGCAGTACGTC.

This clone was counted ten times or more. The chain combines TRBV9 with TRBJ2-1; D uncertain. The V end was cut by 1 base, the J end by 4 bases, with 3 bases between. Germline loops: CDR1 SGDLS, CDR2 YYNGEE. The CDR3 is 12 amino acids. CDR3 residues: CASSVLYNEQFF. In DNA, the CDR3 is TGTGCCAGCAGCGTACTTTACAATGAGCAGTTCTTC.

J is TRBJ1-4 and V is TRBV28; D not resolved. V lost 3 bases to trimming and J lost 8 bases, with 7 bases between them. Germline V gene data show CDR1 as MDHEN and CDR2 as SYDVKM. The length of the CDR3 is 12 residues. Written as DNA, the CDR3 is TGTGCCAGCAGTTTTGCGGGGGAAAAACTGTTTTTT. Its protein product is CASSFAGEKLFF.

The V gene is TRBV5-4, the J gene TRBJ1-2, with 8 positions matching TRBD1. Trimming removed 3 bases from V and 8 bases from J; junction bases left unmatched: 9. Per germline, CDR1 SGHNT and CDR2 YYREEE (reference sequence). The CDR3 extends over 14 amino acids. The CDR3 DNA reads TGTGCCAGCAGCTCAAACAGGGGGTCTCTCGGCTACACCTTC. This gives the protein CASSSNRGSLGYTF.